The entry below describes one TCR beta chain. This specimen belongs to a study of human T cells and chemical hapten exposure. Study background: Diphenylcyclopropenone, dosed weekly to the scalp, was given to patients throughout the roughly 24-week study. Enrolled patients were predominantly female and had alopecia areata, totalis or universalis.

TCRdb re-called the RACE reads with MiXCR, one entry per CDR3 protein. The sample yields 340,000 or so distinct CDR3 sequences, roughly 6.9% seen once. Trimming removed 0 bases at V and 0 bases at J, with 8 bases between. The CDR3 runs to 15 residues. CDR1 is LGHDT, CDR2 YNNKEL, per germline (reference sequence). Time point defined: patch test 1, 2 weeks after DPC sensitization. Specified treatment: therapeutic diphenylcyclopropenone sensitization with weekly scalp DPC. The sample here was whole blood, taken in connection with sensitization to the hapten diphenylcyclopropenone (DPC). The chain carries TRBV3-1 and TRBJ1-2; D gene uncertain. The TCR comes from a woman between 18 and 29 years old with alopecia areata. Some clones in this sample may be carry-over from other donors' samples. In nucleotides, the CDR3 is TGTGCCAGCAGCCAAGAATGGTCAGCTAACTATGGCTACACCTTC. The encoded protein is CASSQEWSANYGYTF.